This TCR beta chain was documented in a study of human T cells and chemical hapten exposure. Time point: pre-sensitization, week 0. Treatment defined: therapeutic diphenylcyclopropenone sensitization with weekly scalp DPC. Extraction yielded total RNA from whole blood (unfractionated). Study conclusions and caveats: Because all patients had alopecia, their immune responses might differ from healthy ones. There was no change with DPC sensitization in TCRs above 1 in 1000 frequency.

This clonotype occurred a few times. Antigen unknown. TCRdb re-derived calls from the RACE reads in MiXCR, one entry per CDR3 protein. This table has roughly 380,000 distinct CDR3 sequences, less than 6.5% appearing once. The sequencing here drew on whole blood, taken in connection with sensitization to the hapten diphenylcyclopropenone (DPC). The receptor's source is a woman in her 50s with alopecia areata. Some clones in this sample may be carry-over from other donors' samples.

The CDR3 here is CASSSQTGEDEKLFF. CDR3 DNA: TGTGCCAGCAGTTCTCAGACAGGGGAGGATGAAAAACTGTTTTTT. The rearrangement uses TRBV27 and TRBJ1-4; 8 bases align to TRBD1. Looked up from germline, CDR1 is MNHEY and CDR2 is SMNVEV (reference sequence). This CDR3 spans 15 amino acids. The V segment lost 4 bases and the J segment 6 bases; nucleotides outside the gene matches: 7. The entire variable domain, with the rest obtained from reference TRBV27 and TRBJ1-4, is as follows: EAQVTQNPRYLITVTGKKLTVTCSQNMNHEYMSWYRQDPGLGLRQIYYSMNVEVTDKGDVPEGYKVSRKEKRNFPLILESPSPNQTSLYFCASSSQTGEDEKLFFGSGTQLSVL.